Listed here are 30 T cell receptor beta chains from one sample, sequenced in a study of T cells after yellow fever vaccination. TCRdb re-derived calls from the 5' RACE reads in MiXCR, one entry per CDR3 protein. The data hold roughly 160,000 distinct CDR3 sequences, with about a tenth observed a single time. The material was CD8+ T cells sorted from PBMCs, obtained 45 days after the yellow fever booster vaccination. These receptor sequences come from a man between 18 and 29 years old who received the YFV17D yellow fever vaccine.

The rearrangement links TRBV4-3 to TRBJ1-2, with D unresolved. CDR1 is LGHNA and CDR2 is YSLEER in the germline V gene. V was trimmed by 2 bases and J by 7 bases, leaving 20 bases between them. The CDR3 is made up of 16 amino acids. The CDR3 protein is CASSQLTSGLPRGYTF. Written as DNA, the CDR3 is TGCGCCAGCAGCCAACTCACAAGTGGACTGCCTCGTGGCTACACCTTC.

The J gene is TRBJ2-1, the V gene TRBV27; D possibly corresponds to TRBD2 (7 bases). CDR3 length equals 12 residues. Germline CDR1 MNHEY, CDR2 SMNVEV (reference sequence). V was cut by 3 bases and J by 9 bases, with 9 bases left in between. CDR3 amino acids: CASSLGGAEQFF. The CDR3 DNA sequence: TGTGCCAGCAGTTTGGGGGGGGCTGAGCAGTTCTTC.

This chain connects TRBV27 to TRBJ1-5; D ambiguous. The CDR3 is 15 amino acids. CDR1 MNHEY and CDR2 SMNVEV come from the germline V gene (reference sequence). V lost 6 bases and J 0 bases, leaving 12 bases between the germline ends. CDR3 bases: TGTGCCAGCAGCAGTAACGGGGATAGCAATCAGCCCCAGCATTTT. It codes for CASSSNGDSNQPQHF.

The V and J genes are TRBV3-1 and TRBJ1-2; no clear D gene. Between the trimmed V and J ends, which lost 0 bases and 0 bases, there was a span of 5 bases. CDR1 is LGHDT, CDR2 YNNKEL, per germline (reference sequence). The CDR3 has 14 amino acids. This CDR3 is CASSQDRSNYGYTF. DNA for the CDR3: TGTGCCAGCAGCCAAGACAGATCTAACTATGGCTACACCTTC.

This clonotype was counted many times. The genes are TRBV4-1 and TRBJ2-7, with D hard to call. Trimming stripped 0 bases from V and 1 base from J, with 10 bases between. In germline, CDR1 is MGHRA, CDR2 YSYEKL. The CDR3 has 15 amino acids. CDR3 DNA: TGCGCCAGCAGCCAAGAAAGGGCAGGATCCTACGAGCAGTACGTC. Translation gives CASSQERAGSYEQYV.

The rearrangement joins TRBV12-3 or TRBV12-4 to TRBJ2-2; D gene unclear. Trimming shortened V by 7 bases and J by 6 bases, and 12 bases separated the two germline ends. The CDR3 loop spans 13 amino acids. The CDR3 nucleotides read TGTGCCAGCAACCTCGTAATAGCCGGGGAGCTGTTTTTT. It is translated as CASNLVIAGELFF.

The chain is built from TRBV15 and TRBJ2-1, with TRBD1 identical over 9 bases. CDR1 LNHNV and CDR2 YYDKDF come from the germline V gene (reference sequence). The CDR3 runs 14 residues. V was pared by 3 bases and J by 6 bases, with 3 bases of the junction left unmatched. DNA for the CDR3: TGTGCCACCAGCAGGGACAGGGGCGGCAATGAGCAGTTCTTC. This codes for CATSRDRGGNEQFF.

This clonotype was observed at least ten times. The rearrangement links TRBV6-5 to TRBJ1-6, with 12 positions matching TRBD1. The CDR3 is 16 amino acids. Germline V gene sequence: CDR1 MNHEY, CDR2 SVGAGI. V was pared by 6 bases and J by 10 bases, with 10 bases of the junction left unmatched. The DNA of the CDR3 is TGTGCCAGCAGCATGCAGGGACAGGGGGCGAGATCACCCCTCCACTTT. It specifies CASSMQGQGARSPLHF.

The sample holds many counts of this clonotype. The V call is TRBV27, the J call TRBJ1-2, with 8 nucleotides matching TRBD1. CDR1 MNHEY and CDR2 SMNVEV come from the germline V gene (reference sequence). The CDR3 extends over 14 amino acids. With 4 bases clipped from V and 5 bases from J, the junction kept 6 bases outside the gene matches. CDR3 nucleotide sequence: TGTGCCAGCAGTTCCGGCAGGGGGCTGTATGGCTACACCTTC. This encodes CASSSGRGLYGYTF.

The chain couples TRBV12-3 or TRBV12-4 to TRBJ2-6, with 10 bases matching TRBD1. J was trimmed by 2 bases and V by 5 bases; bases with no gene match: 18. CDR3 size: 21 residues. CDR3 amino acids: CASSAGPSGTGEAAGANVLTF. The DNA of the CDR3 is TGTGCCAGCAGTGCGGGGCCGTCGGGGACAGGGGAGGCTGCTGGGGCCAACGTCCTGACTTTC.

This clonotype was observed many times. The chain employs TRBV6-2 or TRBV6-3 and TRBJ2-1; the match to TRBD2 covers 9 bases. Germline V gives CDR1 MNHEY, CDR2 SVGEGT. The CDR3 runs to 14 residues. V shed 4 bases and J 6 bases; nucleotides not matched to a gene: 4. CDR3: CASSLAGGPNEQFF. In DNA, the CDR3 is TGTGCCAGCAGTTTGGCGGGGGGGCCCAATGAGCAGTTCTTC.

This chain links TRBV7-9 with TRBJ1-1; 8 nucleotides line up with TRBD1. Trimming at V came to 5 bases and at J to 6 bases, leaving 17 bases not matched to a gene. The CDR3 has 17 residues. From germline, CDR1 is SEHNR and CDR2 FQNEAQ (reference sequence). For the CDR3, the DNA is TGTGCCAGCAGCGTCACAGGGCAGGGGGCAGGAAATCCTGAAGCTTTCTTT. Residues: CASSVTGQGAGNPEAFF. The full variable domain, in which reference TRBV7-9 and TRBJ1-1 provide the parts outside the CDR3, is DTGVSQNPRHKITKRGQNVTFRCDPISEHNRLYWYRQTLGQGPEFLTYFQNEAQLEKSRLLSDRFSAERPKGSFSTLEIQRTEQGDSAMYLCASSVTGQGAGNPEAFFGQGTRLTVV.

This clonotype was observed a handful of times. The chain employs TRBV4-3 and TRBJ2-7; D may be TRBD1 (5 bases). Trimming cost V 1 base and J 4 bases, with 17 bases left between them. CDR1 and CDR2 from the germline V gene are LGHNA and YSLEER. This CDR3 is built from 16 residues. The CDR3 DNA is TGCGCCAGCAGCCAAGGCCAACAGGCCGCCTTTTACGAGCAGTACTTC. Translation: CASSQGQQAAFYEQYF.

This clonotype was found a few times. The chain recombines TRBV12-3 or TRBV12-4 with TRBJ2-7; TRBD2 is a possible D gene (6 bases). V lost 4 bases and J lost 3, with 16 bases in between. The CDR3 runs to 15 residues. The CDR3 spells CASSSPTGGVYEQYF. Written as DNA, the CDR3 is TGTGCCAGCAGTTCCCCCACAGGCGGGGTCTACGAGCAGTACTTC.

The chain has TRBV5-6 and TRBJ2-1; the D is unclear. From germline, CDR1 is SGHDT and CDR2 YYEEEE. CDR3 length: 16 residues. V dropped 1 base and J dropped 4 bases, with 15 bases sitting between them. The CDR3 DNA reads as TGTGCCAGCAGCTTGATAGCCACTTCTCATTACAATGAGCAGTTCTTC. Its protein product is CASSLIATSHYNEQFF.

The genes are TRBV19 and TRBJ2-5; possibly TRBD1 for D (6 bases). This CDR3 is 15 amino acids long. The germline V gene has CDR1 LNHDA and CDR2 SQIVND (reference sequence). Deletions cut 6 bases from V and 5 bases from J, with 19 bases between. The CDR3 spells CASSTGTPTWETQYF. The CDR3 nucleotides read TGTGCCAGTAGCACCGGGACACCGACCTGGGAGACCCAGTACTTC. The full variable domain, with the rest looked up from reference TRBV19 and TRBJ2-5, is DGGITQSPKYLFRKEGQNVTLSCEQNLNHDAMYWYRQDPGQGLRLIYYSQIVNDFQKGDIAEGYSVSREKKESFPLTVTSAQKNPTAFYLCASSTGTPTWETQYFGPGTRLLVL.

This clonotype turned up a few times. V gene TRBV6-6 combines with J gene TRBJ2-2, with unresolved D. Per germline, CDR1 MNHNY and CDR2 SVGAGI (reference sequence). V was trimmed by 8 bases and J by 6 bases, leaving 7 bases between them. The length of the CDR3 is 11 residues. CDR3 protein: CASHLPGELFF. In DNA, the CDR3 is TGTGCCAGCCATCTACCCGGGGAGCTGTTTTTT.

V and J are TRBV7-9 and TRBJ2-7; TRBD1 matches 9 bases. V dropped 1 base and J dropped 5; count of bases not matched to a gene: 0. The CDR3 covers 13 residues. Germline V lookup: CDR1 SEHNR, CDR2 FQNEAQ (reference sequence). The CDR3 coding sequence is TGTGCCAGCAGCTTAGGGACAGGGGACGAGCAGTACGTC. Its translation is CASSLGTGDEQYV.

This clonotype occurred a few times. Written as DNA, the CDR3 is TGTGCCAGCAGTGGGTGGACGGGGTATGGGAACACTGAAGCTTTCTTT. It translates to CASSGWTGYGNTEAFF. The genes are TRBV2 and TRBJ1-1; D not resolved. Germline CDR1 and CDR2: SNHLY and FYNNEI. Between the trimmed V and J ends, which lost 4 bases and 1 base, there was a span of 16 bases. The CDR3 has 16 amino acids.

This clonotype was recorded a few times. The CDR3 coding sequence is TGCAGCGTTGGTAGTAACAATCCCGAAGCTTTCTTT. As protein: CSVGSNNPEAFF. V usage is TRBV29-1 and J usage is TRBJ1-1; no reliable D call. The CDR3 has 12 amino acids. The germline V gene encodes CDR1 SQVTM and CDR2 ANQGSEA. Trimming removed 4 bases from V and 8 bases from J, with 14 bases in between.

This chain links TRBV14 with TRBJ1-3; 7 bases agree with TRBD1. The CDR3 extends over 16 amino acids. V lost 3 bases, J lost 2 bases, and 7 bases stayed unmatched. Germline V gives CDR1 SGHDN, CDR2 FVKESK. CDR3 protein: CASSQGPGGTGNTIYF. DNA of the CDR3: TGTGCCAGCAGCCAGGGCCCAGGGGGAACTGGAAACACCATATATTTT.

The chain recombines TRBV5-5 with TRBJ2-7, with D perhaps TRBD2 (5 bases). The germline V gene encodes CDR1 SGHKS and CDR2 YYEKEE (reference sequence). The V gene lost 0 bases and the J gene lost 0 bases, with 10 bases spanning the gap. The CDR3 extends over 15 amino acids. The CDR3 region is CASSLGPGFSYEQYF. The CDR3 coding sequence is TGTGCCAGCAGCTTGGGCCCGGGGTTCTCCTACGAGCAGTACTTC. Combining the CDR3 with reference TRBV5-5 and TRBJ2-7 gives the whole variable domain DAGVTQSPTHLIKTRGQQVTLRCSPISGHKSVSWYQQVLGQGPQFIFQYYEKEERGRGNFPDRFSARQFPNYSSELNVNALLLGDSALYLCASSLGPGFSYEQYFGPGTRLTVT.

This clonotype is judged medium-sized. The rearrangement joins TRBV4-2 to TRBJ2-3; TRBD2 agrees at 8 bases. The J segment lost 4 bases and the V segment lost 0 bases, leaving 3 bases of the junction unmatched. Germline lookup yields CDR1 LGHNA and CDR2 YNFKEQ. The CDR3 extends over 15 amino acids. In DNA form, the CDR3 reads TGTGCCAGCAGCCAAGATCGGGGGGGCCCAGATACGCAGTATTTT. Translation gives CASSQDRGGPDTQYF.

This clonotype was seen only a few times. The chain carries TRBV4-3 and TRBJ1-2; D gene uncertain. V was cut by 0 bases and J by 4 bases, with 15 bases left in between. The CDR3 loop spans 16 amino acids. The germline CDR1 and CDR2 sequences are LGHNA and YSLEER. For the CDR3, the DNA is TGCGCCAGCAGCCAAGATTACGGGCCTTATAGCTATGGCTACACCTTC. It encodes CASSQDYGPYSYGYTF.

This clonotype showed up just a few times. The chain recombines TRBV11-2 with TRBJ2-1, with 9 bases that match TRBD1. V lost 6 bases, J lost 0 bases, and 15 bases stayed unmatched. The V gene's germline CDR1 is SGHAT and CDR2 FQNNGV. The CDR3 length is 19 residues. CDR3 sequence (DNA): TGTGCCAGCAGACTCTTGGACAGGGGCGTTAACCCCTCCTACAATGAGCAGTTCTTC. This translates into CASRLLDRGVNPSYNEQFF.

This clonotype was seen many times. The CDR3 loop reads CASSFGSGDNLETQYF. Written as DNA, the CDR3 is TGTGCCAGCAGTTTTGGTAGCGGGGACAATTTAGAGACCCAGTACTTC. V gene TRBV7-8 combines with J gene TRBJ2-5, with 8 bases aligning to TRBD2. The CDR3 has 16 residues. CDR1 and CDR2 from the germline V gene are SGHVS and FQNEAQ. V shed 6 bases and J 4 bases; nucleotides not matched to a gene: 13.

The J gene is TRBJ1-1, the V gene TRBV9, with a tentative D call TRBD1 (5 bases). Trimming shortened V by 3 bases and J by 5 bases, and 14 bases separated the two germline ends. Germline loops: CDR1 SGDLS, CDR2 YYNGEE. The CDR3 sequence is 14 residues long. The DNA for the CDR3 is TGTGCCAGCAGCGCCTCCGGGGCACCAACTGAAGCTTTCTTT. It encodes CASSASGAPTEAFF.

This clonotype turned up a few times. V gene TRBV4-1 combines with J gene TRBJ1-5, with D possibly matching TRBD1 (5 bases). The germline gives CDR1 MGHRA, CDR2 YSYEKL. The CDR3 covers 15 residues. The V gene lost 4 bases and the J gene lost 4 bases, with 14 bases spanning the gap. The CDR3 nucleotides read TGCGCCAGCAGCCTTGTGACAGAGCCGAATCAGCCCCAGCATTTT. Its translation: CASSLVTEPNQPQHF.

The chain's CDR3 is CASSPGQGVYGYTF. CDR3 DNA: TGTGCCAGCAGCCCGGGACAGGGGGTTTATGGCTACACCTTC. This chain uses TRBV3-1 with TRBJ1-2; 11 positions match TRBD1. J gave up 5 bases and V 4 bases, and 3 bases lay outside the gene matches. The CDR3 contains 14 residues. Germline V gene lookup returns CDR1 LGHDT and CDR2 YNNKEL (reference sequence).

This clonotype has ten or more counts. The chain joins TRBV12-3 or TRBV12-4 to TRBJ2-7; D perhaps matches TRBD1 (5 bases). Trimming left V 5 bases short and J 3 bases short, with 11 bases between. This CDR3 is 13 amino acids long. The CDR3 region is CASSRGQNYEQYF. In nucleotides, the CDR3 is TGTGCCAGCAGTAGAGGACAAAACTACGAGCAGTACTTC.